This T cell receptor (beta chain) appears in the sequencing data of a study of cytomegalovirus exposure and HLA in healthy donors. With 60 Vbeta and 13 Jbeta primers, the PCR was carried out. The assay was immunoSEQ multiplex PCR, and TCRdb's table has in-frame clones only and misses some. The data contain about 190,000 clones, roughly 80% of them singletons. The CDR3 loop spans 15 amino acids. The V segment lost 5 bases and the J segment 7 bases; nucleotides outside the gene matches: 8. Looked up from germline, CDR1 is SGHTA and CDR2 is FQGNSA. The chain recombines TRBV7-2 with TRBJ1-4; TRBD1 aligns across 9 bases. The clonotype originates from a young woman in good health and CMV-seronegative. Material: PBMCs. In DNA form, the CDR3 reads TGTGCCAGCAGCCCCGGGACAGGGATGGGTGAAAAACTGTTTTTT. Protein: CASSPGTGMGEKLFF. Drawing the rest from reference TRBV7-2 and TRBJ1-4, the complete variable domain is GAGVSQSPSNKVTEKGKDVELRCDPISGHTALYWYRQSLGQGLEFLIYFQGNSAPDKSGLPSDRFSAERTGGSVSTLTIQRTQQEDSAVYLCASSPGTGMGEKLFFGSGTQLSVL.